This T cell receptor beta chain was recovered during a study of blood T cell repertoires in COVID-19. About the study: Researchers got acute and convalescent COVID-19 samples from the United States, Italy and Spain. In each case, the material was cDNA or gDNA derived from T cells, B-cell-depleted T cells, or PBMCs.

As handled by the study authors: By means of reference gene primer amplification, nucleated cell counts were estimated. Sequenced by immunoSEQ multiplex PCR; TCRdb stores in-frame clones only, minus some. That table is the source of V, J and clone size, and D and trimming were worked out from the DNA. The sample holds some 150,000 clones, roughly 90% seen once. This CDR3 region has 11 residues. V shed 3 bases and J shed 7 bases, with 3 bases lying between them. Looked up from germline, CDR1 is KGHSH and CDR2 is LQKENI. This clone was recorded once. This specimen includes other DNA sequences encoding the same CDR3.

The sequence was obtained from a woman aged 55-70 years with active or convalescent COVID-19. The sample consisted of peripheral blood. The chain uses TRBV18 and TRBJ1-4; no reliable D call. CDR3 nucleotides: TGTGCCAGCTCACCCGGTGAAAAACTGTTTTTT. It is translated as CASSPGEKLFF.